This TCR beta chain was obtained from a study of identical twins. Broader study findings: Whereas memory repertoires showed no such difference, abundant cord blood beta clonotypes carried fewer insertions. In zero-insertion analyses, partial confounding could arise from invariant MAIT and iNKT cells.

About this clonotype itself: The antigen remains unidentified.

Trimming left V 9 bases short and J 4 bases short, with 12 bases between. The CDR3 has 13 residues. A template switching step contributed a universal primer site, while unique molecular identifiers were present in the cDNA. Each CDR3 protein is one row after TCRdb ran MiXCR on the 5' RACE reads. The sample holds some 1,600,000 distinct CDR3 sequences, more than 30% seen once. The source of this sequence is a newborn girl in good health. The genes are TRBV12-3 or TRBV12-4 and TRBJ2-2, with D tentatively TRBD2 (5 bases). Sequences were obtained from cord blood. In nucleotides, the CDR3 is TGTGCCAGTGGGCGGGTGACCACCGGGGAGCTGTTTTTT. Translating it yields CASGRVTTGELFF.